This T cell receptor beta chain was observed in a study of human T cells and chemical hapten exposure. For the study at large: Small volume differences among pooled libraries mainly caused per-sample TCR yield variation. Whole-study findings and limits: TCRs exceeding a frequency of 1 in 1000 stayed unchanged under DPC sensitization.

Time point specified: healthy volunteer bleed at 6 weeks. The authors extracted total RNA from unfractionated whole blood. The library labeled individual cDNA molecules by adding unique molecular identifiers to them. Source study methods: Samples contained a median of approximately 100,000 TCRs, with a range of about 23,224 to 700,000. TCRdb passed the RACE reads through MiXCR, listing each CDR3 protein once. The V and J calls here are based on TCRdb, not the publication. The sample contains about 65,000 distinct CDR3 sequences, roughly 6.1% of which appear only once. Germline CDR1 KGHDR, CDR2 SFDVKD. The ends lost 9 bases at V and 4 bases at J; junction bases unmatched: 8. The CDR3 covers 15 residues. This clonotype was recorded many times. Its cognate antigen is unknown.

The origin of this receptor is a female donor in good health. Some clones in this sample may be carry-over from other donors' samples. The sample comprised whole blood. The chain couples TRBV24-1 to TRBJ2-1; 10 bases agree with TRBD1. The CDR3 DNA sequence: TGTGCCACCGGGACCGGGACAGGGGTGTACAATGAGCAGTTCTTC. Translation gives CATGTGTGVYNEQFF.